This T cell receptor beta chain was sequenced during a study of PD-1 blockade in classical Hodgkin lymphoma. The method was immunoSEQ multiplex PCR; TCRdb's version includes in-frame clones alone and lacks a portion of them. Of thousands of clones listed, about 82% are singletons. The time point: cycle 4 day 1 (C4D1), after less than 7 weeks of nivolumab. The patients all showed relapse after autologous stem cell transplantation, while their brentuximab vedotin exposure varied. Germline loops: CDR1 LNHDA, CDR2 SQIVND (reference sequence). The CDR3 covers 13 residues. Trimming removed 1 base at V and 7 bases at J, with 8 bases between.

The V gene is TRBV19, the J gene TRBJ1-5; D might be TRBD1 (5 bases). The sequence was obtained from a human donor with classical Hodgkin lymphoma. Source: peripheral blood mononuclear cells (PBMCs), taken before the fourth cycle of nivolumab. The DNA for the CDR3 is TGTGCCAGTAGTATAGGAGGGGAGCAGCCCCAGCATTTT. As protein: CASSIGGEQPQHF.